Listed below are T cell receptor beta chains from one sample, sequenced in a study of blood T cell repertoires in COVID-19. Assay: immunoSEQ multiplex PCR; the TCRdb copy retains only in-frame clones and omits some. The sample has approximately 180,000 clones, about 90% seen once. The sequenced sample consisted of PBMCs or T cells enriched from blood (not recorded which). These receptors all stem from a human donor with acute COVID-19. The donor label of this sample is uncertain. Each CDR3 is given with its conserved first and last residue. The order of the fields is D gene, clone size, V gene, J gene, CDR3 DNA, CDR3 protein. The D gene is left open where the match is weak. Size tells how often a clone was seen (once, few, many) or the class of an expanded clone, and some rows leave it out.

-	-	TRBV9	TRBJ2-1	TGTGCCAGCAGCTCAACCTACAATGAGCAGTTCTTC	CASSSTYNEQFF
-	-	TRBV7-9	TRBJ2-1	TGTGCCAGCAGCTTAGCGGTCGCCCGGTGGTACAATGAGCAGTTCTTC	CASSLAVARWYNEQFF
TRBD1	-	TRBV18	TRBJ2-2	TGTGCCAGCTCACAGACAGGGAATGGCGGGGAGCTGTTTTTT	CASSQTGNGGELFF
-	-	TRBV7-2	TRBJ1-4	TGTGCCAGCAGCTTAGCGCTCAGGGGTAGGGAAAAACTGTTTTTT	CASSLALRGREKLFF
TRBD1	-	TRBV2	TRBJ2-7	TGTGCCAGCAGTGTCCCGGGACAGGCCTACGAGCAGTACTTC	CASSVPGQAYEQYF
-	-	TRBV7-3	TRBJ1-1	TGTGCCAGCAGCCCCGGGGGGCGGACTGAAGCTTTCTTT	CASSPGGRTEAFF
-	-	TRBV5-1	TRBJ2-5	TGCGCCAGCAGCAATACGAGGGAGACCCAGTACTTC	CASSNTRETQYF
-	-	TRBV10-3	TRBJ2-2	TGTGCCATCAGCAAGAAAGGCGGGTGGAACACCGGGGAGCTGTTTTTT	CAISKKGGWNTGELFF
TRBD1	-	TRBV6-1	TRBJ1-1	TGTGCCAGCAGTGCCCGCCAGGGGGCGAGGGGCACTGAAGCTTTCTTT	CASSARQGARGTEAFF
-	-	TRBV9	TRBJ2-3	TGTGCCAGCAGCGCTACCGGGACAACCACAGATACGCAGTATTTT	CASSATGTTTDTQYF
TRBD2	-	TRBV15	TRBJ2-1	TGTGCCACCAGCAGCGTCGGACTAGCGGACTACAATGAGCAGTTCTTC	CATSSVGLADYNEQFF
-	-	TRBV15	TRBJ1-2	TGTGCCACCAGCTCCGGGACTAACTATGGCTACACCTTC	CATSSGTNYGYTF
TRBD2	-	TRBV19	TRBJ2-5	TGTGCCAGTAGCCCGACTAGCGGGGGAACAGAGACCCAGTACTTC	CASSPTSGGTETQYF
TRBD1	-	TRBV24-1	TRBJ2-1	TGTGCCACCAGTGAACCGGACAGGGGGGGCGATGAGCAGTTCTTC	CATSEPDRGGDEQFF
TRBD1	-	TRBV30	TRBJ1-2	TGTGCCTGGACAGGGGGAGGTTATGGCTACACCTTC	CAWTGGGYGYTF
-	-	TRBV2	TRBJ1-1	TGTGCCAGCAGTGACAGGGGCGGGTTGGGGAACACTGAAGCTTTCTTT	CASSDRGGLGNTEAFF
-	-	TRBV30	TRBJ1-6	TGTGCCTGGAGTGTACTAGGGTATAATTCACCCCTCCACTTT	CAWSVLGYNSPLHF
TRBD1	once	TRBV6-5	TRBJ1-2	TGTGCCAGCAGTTACGGAGCAGGGGGAGACTATGGCTACACCTTC	CASSYGAGGDYGYTF
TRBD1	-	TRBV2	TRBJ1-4	TGTGCCAGTGGGGGACAGGCTAGTCTAGGAGAAAAACTGTTTTTT	CASGGQASLGEKLFF
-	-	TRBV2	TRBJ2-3	TGTGCCAGCCATGGTCAGGTTTCAGATACGCAGTATTTT	CASHGQVSDTQYF
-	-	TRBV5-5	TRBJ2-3	TGTGCCAGCAGCACTGGGAGGAGCGGTAGCACAGATACGCAGTATTTT	CASSTGRSGSTDTQYF
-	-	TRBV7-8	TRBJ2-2	TGTGCCAGCAGCTTAGGCCGGGGCACCGGGGAGCTGTTTTTT	CASSLGRGTGELFF
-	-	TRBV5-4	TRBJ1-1	TGTGCCAGCAGCGTTACATCCGCCGAAGCTTTCTTT	CASSVTSAEAFF
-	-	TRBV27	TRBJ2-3	TGTGCCAGCAGTCTCGCAGATACGCAGTATTTT	CASSLADTQYF
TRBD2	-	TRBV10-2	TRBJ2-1	TGCGCCAGCAGACCCAGCGGGGGGGCCGGTGAGCAGTTCTTC	CASRPSGGAGEQFF
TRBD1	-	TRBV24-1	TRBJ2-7	TGTGCCACCAGTGCCTCAGGGCGGGCCGGGACAGGAGTCTACGAGCAGTACTTC	CATSASGRAGTGVYEQYF
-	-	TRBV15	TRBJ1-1	TGTGCCACCAGCAATGACAGGAACACTGAAGCTTTCTTT	CATSNDRNTEAFF
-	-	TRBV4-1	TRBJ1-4	TGCGCCAGCAGCCCGGGGGGGGCAGTAAATGAAAAACTGTTTTTT	CASSPGGAVNEKLFF
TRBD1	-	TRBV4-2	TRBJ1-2	TGTGCCAGCACCCCGACAGGGAGTAACGGCTACACCTTC	CASTPTGSNGYTF
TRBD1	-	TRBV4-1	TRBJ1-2	TGCGCCAGCAGCCAGGGGACAGGGGATGGCTACACCTTC	CASSQGTGDGYTF
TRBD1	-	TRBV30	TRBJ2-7	TGTGCCTGGATACCGGACAGGGGCCACGAGCAGTACTTC	CAWIPDRGHEQYF
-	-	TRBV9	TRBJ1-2	TGTGCCAGCAGCCTCGGGGGGTCCTATGGCTACACCTTC	CASSLGGSYGYTF
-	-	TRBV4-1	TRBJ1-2	TGCGCCAGCAGCCATCAAGGGCGGGGGGACTATGGCTACACCTTC	CASSHQGRGDYGYTF
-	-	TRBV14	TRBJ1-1	TGTGCCAGCAGCCAAGTCGGGGGCACTGAAGCTTTCTTT	CASSQVGGTEAFF
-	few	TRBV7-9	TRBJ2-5	TGTGCCAGCAGCCCCGGTGAGACCCAGTACTTC	CASSPGETQYF
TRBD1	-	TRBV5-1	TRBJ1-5	TGCGCCAGCAGCTTGGGGGCAGGGGGGAACAGCAATCAGCCCCAGCATTTT	CASSLGAGGNSNQPQHF
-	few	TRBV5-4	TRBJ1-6	TGTGCCAGCAGCTCCCTTCCCAGGGTGGGGTCACCCCTCCACTTT	CASSSLPRVGSPLHF
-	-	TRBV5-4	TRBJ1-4	TGTGCCAGCAGCTCGGGCGGGGGGGCTCCTGAAAAACTGTTTTTT	CASSSGGGAPEKLFF
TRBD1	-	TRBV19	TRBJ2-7	TGTGCCAGTAGTTTGCTTTGGGACAGGTCGGTCACGGAGCAGTACTTC	CASSLLWDRSVTEQYF
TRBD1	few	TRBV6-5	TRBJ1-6	TGTGCCAGCAGTCAGAGGGACAGGGGGCAATCACCCCTCCACTTT	CASSQRDRGQSPLHF
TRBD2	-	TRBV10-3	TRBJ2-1	TGTGCCATCAGGACCCGACTAGCGGGGGGGCCTGACAATGAGCAGTTCTTC	CAIRTRLAGGPDNEQFF
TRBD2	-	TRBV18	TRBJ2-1	TGTGCCAGCTCACCCCTCGCCCTCCTTAGCGGGGGGGCGAGGGAGAAGGAGCAGTTCTTC	CASSPLALLSGGAREKEQFF
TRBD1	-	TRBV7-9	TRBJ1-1	TGTGCCAGCAGCTTATCCTTGACAGGGGGCGGGAATACTGAAGCTTTCTTT	CASSLSLTGGGNTEAFF
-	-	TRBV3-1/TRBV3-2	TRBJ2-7	TGTGCCAGCAGCCAAGGGGGCAGCCATCTCTACGAGCAGTACTTC	CASSQGGSHLYEQYF
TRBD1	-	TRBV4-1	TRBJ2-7	TGCGCCAGCAGCGAAAGGACAGGGCCCTACGAGCAGTACTTC	CASSERTGPYEQYF
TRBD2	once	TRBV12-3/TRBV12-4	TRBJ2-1	TGTGCCAGCAGTTACGTAGCGGGTGAGCAGTTCTTC	CASSYVAGEQFF
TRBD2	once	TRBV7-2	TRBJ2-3	TGTGCCAGCAGCCAACTAGCGGGGGGGCAGGGAGATACGCAGTATTTT	CASSQLAGGQGDTQYF
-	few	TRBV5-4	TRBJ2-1	TGTGCCAGCAGCCCCTCGGGGACACGATCCGTAAATGAGCAGTTCTTC	CASSPSGTRSVNEQFF
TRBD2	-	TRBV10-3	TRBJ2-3	TGTGCCATCAGTAACACTCGTTCCGGGACTAGGGTCACAGATACGCAGTATTTT	CAISNTRSGTRVTDTQYF
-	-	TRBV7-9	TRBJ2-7	TGTGCCAGCAATACCGGGGGAGTAAACGAGCAGTACTTC	CASNTGGVNEQYF
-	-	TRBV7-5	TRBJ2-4	TGTGCCAGAAGCGGTGACCCGGGACAGACAAACCCTATACTAGCCAAAAACATTCAGTACTTC	CARSGDPGQTNPILAKNIQYF
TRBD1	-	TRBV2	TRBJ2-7	TGTGCCAGCAGTGAAGGGGGGACAGCCTCCTACGAGCAGTACTTC	CASSEGGTASYEQYF
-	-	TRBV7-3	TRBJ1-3	TGTGCCAGCAGCTTTGAGCCCGGAAACACCATATATTTT	CASSFEPGNTIYF
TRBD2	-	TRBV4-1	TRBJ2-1	TGCGCCAGCAGCCTTAGCGGGGGGAATGGTTATGGTGAGCAGTTCTTC	CASSLSGGNGYGEQFF
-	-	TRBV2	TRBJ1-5	TGTGCCAGCTCCGGGCAAGGGGCAGGGCAGCCCCAGCATTTT	CASSGQGAGQPQHF
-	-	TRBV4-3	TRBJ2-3	TGCGCCAGCAGCCTCTTCAACAGGGCCGATACGCAGTATTTT	CASSLFNRADTQYF
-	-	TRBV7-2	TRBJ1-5	TGTGCCAGCAGCTTAGTAGCCGGATATAGCAATCAGCCCCAGCATTTT	CASSLVAGYSNQPQHF